This TCR beta chain came from a study of T cells after yellow fever vaccination. TCRdb processed the 5' RACE reads anew with MiXCR; each CDR3 protein has one entry. Here the sample spans approximately 160,000 distinct CDR3 sequences, roughly a tenth being singletons. The CDR3 totals 15 residues. V lost 3 bases to trimming and J lost 5 bases, with 18 bases between them. Germline V gene data show CDR1 as SGDLS and CDR2 as YYNGEE. The chain recombines TRBV9 with TRBJ2-7; perhaps D is TRBD1 or TRBD2 (5 bases each). This receptor was identified in a man in his late teens or twenties who received the YFV17D yellow fever vaccine. Material: CD8+ T cells sorted from PBMCs, obtained 45 days after the yellow fever booster vaccination. DNA of the CDR3: TGTGCCAGCAGCGCCGGGACGGATCCGTACGACGAGCAGTACGTC. Residues: CASSAGTDPYDEQYV.